Below are 9 T cell receptor beta chains sequenced from a single sample in a study of T cell responses to AZD1222 COVID-19 vaccine. Clones were read by immunoSEQ multiplex PCR, and TCRdb kept only the in-frame ones, dropping some. The repertoire includes 150,000 to 250,000 clones, around 93% of them detected once, and 1% sits in the top ten. Sequencing used peripheral blood, obtained 28 days after the second AZD1222 dose. Source of these receptors: an adult who received the AZD1222 COVID-19 vaccine.

In DNA, the CDR3 is TGCAGTGCTAGACGCAGTGACGGCTACACCTTC. It encodes CSARRSDGYTF. The chain combines TRBV20-1 with TRBJ1-2; D not resolved. Germline CDR1 is DFQATT and CDR2 is SNEGSKA (reference sequence). CDR3 length: 11 residues. With 2 bases removed from V and 8 bases from J, the gap between germline ends came to 9 bases.

V usage is TRBV5-8 and J usage is TRBJ2-7, with TRBD2 as a possible D gene (6 bases). This CDR3 is built from 14 residues. Per germline, CDR1 SGHTS and CDR2 YDEGEE. The V gene lost 3 bases and the J gene lost 0 bases, with 10 bases spanning the gap. CDR3 in DNA: TGTGCCAGCAGCTCCATGCGGGGCTCCTACGAGCAGTACTTC. Residues: CASSSMRGSYEQYF.

The chain joins TRBV3-1 (or the pseudogene TRBV3-2) to TRBJ2-5; D call uncertain. Germline CDR1 LGHDT, CDR2 YNNKEL (reference sequence). The V gene lost 2 bases and the J gene lost 2 bases, with 6 bases spanning the gap. The CDR3 length is 13 residues. CDR3 nucleotides: TGTGCCAGCAGCCAACAAATTCAAGAGACCCAGTACTTC. Its translation: CASSQQIQETQYF.

This sequence joins TRBV19 and TRBJ1-5, with TRBD1 matching over 8 bases. CDR3 length equals 13 residues. Trimming took 5 bases from V and 6 from J; bases not matched to a gene: 3. Germline V gene sequence: CDR1 LNHDA, CDR2 SQIVND (reference sequence). CDR3 nucleotide sequence: TGTGCCAGTAGTCTTCAGGGGGCTCAGCCCCAGCATTTT. It yields the protein CASSLQGAQPQHF.

The rearrangement joins TRBV10-3 to TRBJ2-5; D call uncertain. V lost 1 base and J lost 5, with 11 bases in between. CDR3 length equals 14 residues. Germline V gene sequence: CDR1 ENHRY, CDR2 SYGVKD. The CDR3 reads CAISEYGQVETQYF. The DNA for the CDR3 is TGTGCCATCAGTGAGTACGGTCAGGTGGAGACCCAGTACTTC.

This chain links TRBV2 with TRBJ1-2; TRBD1 might be the D (5 bases). The V end was cut by 7 bases, the J end by 5 bases, with 14 bases between. This CDR3 contains 13 residues. CDR1 is SNHLY, CDR2 FYNNEI, per germline. For the CDR3, the DNA is TGTGCCAGCACCCCCAGGGAGGCGTATGGCTACACCTTC. It translates to CASTPREAYGYTF.

The chain carries TRBV27 and TRBJ2-2; 7 nucleotides align to TRBD1. The junction had 6 bases not matched to a gene; V was cut back by 1 base and J by 7 bases. Looked up from germline, CDR1 is MNHEY and CDR2 is SMNVEV (reference sequence). This CDR3 comprises 15 residues. CDR3 coding DNA: TGTGCCAGCAGTTTATTACAGGGGTGGGACGGGGAGCTGTTTTTT. Encoded protein: CASSLLQGWDGELFF.

The chain carries TRBV27 and TRBJ2-1; D could derive from TRBD1 or TRBD2 (5 bases each). The CDR3 spans 15 residues. Looked up from germline, CDR1 is MNHEY and CDR2 is SMNVEV (reference sequence). The V and J ends lost 3 bases and 1 base respectively, with 10 bases between them. CDR3 coding DNA: TGTGCCAGCAGTTTTTTGGGGACGTCCTACAATGAGCAGTTCTTC. Protein product: CASSFLGTSYNEQFF.

The gene calls are TRBV12-5 and TRBJ2-3, with D maybe TRBD2 (7 bases). CDR3 size: 15 residues. Germline V lookup: CDR1 LGHNT, CDR2 FRNRAP. Trimming removed 5 bases from V and 5 bases from J, with 17 bases in between. DNA for the CDR3: TGTGCTAGTGGTGGGGGGGCCGGGTTTATAGATACGCAGTATTTT. Encoded protein: CASGGGAGFIDTQYF.